A single sample gave rise to the 23 T cell receptor beta chains below, sequenced in a study of beta chain features in type 1 diabetes. Expressed TCRB transcripts were sequenced after all isolated RNA was converted to cDNA. The repertoire was sequenced with immunoSEQ multiplex PCR; TCRdb's copy has only in-frame clones and lacks some. The sample lists fewer than 900,000 clones, 15% to 20% occurring once. Sequencing used naive CD4+ T cells from blood. All receptors come from a young woman in good health.

The chain is built from TRBV27 and TRBJ1-5; no firm D call. The V gene's germline CDR1 is MNHEY and CDR2 SMNVEV (reference sequence). V was cut by 3 bases and J by 4 bases, with 10 bases left in between. This CDR3 has 14 amino acids. The CDR3 coding sequence is TGTGCCAGCAGTTTTGAAGGGCTGAATCAGCCCCAGCATTTT. Translating it yields CASSFEGLNQPQHF.

This clone has just a few counts. J is TRBJ2-3 and V is TRBV5-5; D is unresolved. Germline CDR1 is SGHKS and CDR2 is YYEKEE (reference sequence). This CDR3 is built from 14 residues. The V and J ends lost 0 bases and 2 bases respectively, with 7 bases between them. The CDR3 DNA reads TGTGCCAGCAGCTTGGTTGGAGTCACAGATACGCAGTATTTT. Protein sequence: CASSLVGVTDTQYF.

The J gene is TRBJ1-4, the V gene TRBV19; D might be TRBD1 (6 bases). The CDR3 contains 15 residues. CDR1 LNHDA and CDR2 SQIVND come from the germline V gene (reference sequence). V lost 6 bases and J lost 4, with 15 bases in between. The CDR3 here is CASRDPGHLNEKLFF. CDR3 nucleotides: TGTGCCAGTAGGGACCCGGGACACCTTAATGAAAAACTGTTTTTT.

The table lists this clone with a few counts. The V call is TRBV15, the J call TRBJ2-7; 13 nucleotides match TRBD2. CDR3 length: 15 residues. Losses at the gene ends were 5 bases for V and 6 bases for J; bases not matched to a gene: 7. The germline V gene encodes CDR1 LNHNV and CDR2 YYDKDF (reference sequence). The CDR3 nucleotides read TGTGCCACCAGCGTGAGGACTAGCGGGAGTACCGAGCAGTACTTC. This gives the protein CATSVRTSGSTEQYF.

This clone turned up a few times. The CDR3 loop is CASSQPSKLNTEAFF. The CDR3 bases are TGCGCCAGCAGCCAACCTTCGAAGTTGAACACTGAAGCTTTCTTT. The chain couples TRBV4-1 to TRBJ1-1; D is unresolved. V shed 2 bases and J shed 0 bases, with 10 bases lying between them. This CDR3 has 15 amino acids. CDR1 is MGHRA and CDR2 is YSYEKL in the germline V gene.

In its sample, this clone was seen a few times. This chain links TRBV9 with TRBJ2-5, with D possibly being TRBD2 (5 bases). From germline, CDR1 is SGDLS and CDR2 YYNGEE. Trimming took off 3 bases at V and 2 bases at J, with 11 bases between the two ends. This CDR3 contains 14 residues. CDR3 in DNA: TGTGCCAGCAGCGAGAAAAGCGGTCAAGAGACCCAGTACTTC. This translates into CASSEKSGQETQYF.

This clone was counted only a few times. The chain recombines TRBV9 with TRBJ2-1, with 7 bases aligning to TRBD1. The junction had 9 bases not matched to a gene; V was cut back by 3 bases and J by 3 bases. The CDR3 is 16 residues long. CDR1 and CDR2 (germline): SGDLS, YYNGEE. Here the CDR3 DNA reads TGTGCCAGCAGCGGCACCGGGACAGTCGACTACAATGAGCAGTTCTTC. It codes for CASSGTGTVDYNEQFF.

This clone has just a few counts. The V and J genes are TRBV2 and TRBJ1-5; 9 bases line up with TRBD1. V dropped 4 bases and J dropped 4; count of bases not matched to a gene: 11. Germline V gene lookup returns CDR1 SNHLY and CDR2 FYNNEI. CDR3 length equals 17 residues. CDR3 sequence: CASSVRLGQGWNQPQHF. The CDR3, as DNA: TGTGCCAGCAGTGTTAGATTGGGACAGGGTTGGAATCAGCCCCAGCATTTT.

This clone was observed a few times. The chain links TRBV7-2 to TRBJ2-1; 11 nucleotides line up with TRBD1. The CDR3 loop spans 14 amino acids. The junction had 11 bases not matched to a gene; V was cut back by 11 bases and J by 8 bases. From germline, CDR1 is SGHTA and CDR2 FQGNSA. Written as DNA, the CDR3 is TGTGCCGGAAGCCGGGACAGGGGGGACGATGAGCAGTTCTTC. The encoded protein is CAGSRDRGDDEQFF. The entire variable domain, with the rest obtained from reference TRBV7-2 and TRBJ2-1, is as follows: GAGVSQSPSNKVTEKGKDVELRCDPISGHTALYWYRQSLGQGLEFLIYFQGNSAPDKSGLPSDRFSAERTGGSVSTLTIQRTQQEDSAVYLCAGSRDRGDDEQFFGPGTRLTVL.

This clone was seen more than once but under ten times. The chain joins TRBV11-2 to TRBJ2-7; D uncertain. The CDR3 extends over 12 amino acids. Per germline, CDR1 SGHAT and CDR2 FQNNGV. V shed 7 bases and J shed 1 base, with 8 bases lying between them. CDR3 residues: CASTDMSYEQYF. DNA of the CDR3: TGTGCCAGCACAGACATGTCCTACGAGCAGTACTTC. Looking up the rest from reference TRBV11-2 and TRBJ2-7 gives the full variable domain: EAGVAQSPRYKIIEKRQSVAFWCNPISGHATLYWYQQILGQGPKLLIQFQNNGVVDDSQLPKDRFSAERLKGVDSTLKIQPAKLEDSAVYLCASTDMSYEQYFGPGTRLTVT.

The chain employs TRBV7-8 and TRBJ2-5; D possibly corresponds to TRBD1 (5 bases). The CDR3 extends over 15 amino acids. Germline loops: CDR1 SGHVS, CDR2 FQNEAQ. V dropped 0 bases and J dropped 5 bases, with 13 bases sitting between them. CDR3 sequence reads: CASSLASSGMETQYF. In nucleotides, the CDR3 is TGTGCCAGCAGCTTAGCGTCGTCAGGGATGGAGACCCAGTACTTC.

V and J are TRBV7-2 and TRBJ2-7; the D call may be TRBD1 or TRBD2 (6 bases each). Per the germline V gene, CDR1 is SGHTA and CDR2 is FQGNSA. There are 14 residues in the CDR3. The germline V and J ends were trimmed by 5 bases and 3 bases, with 14 bases remaining between them. As DNA, the CDR3 is TGTGCCAGCAGCGGGGGCGGGACGAACTACGAGCAGTACTTC. Residues: CASSGGGTNYEQYF. Supplemented by reference TRBV7-2 and TRBJ2-7, the full variable domain reads GAGVSQSPSNKVTEKGKDVELRCDPISGHTALYWYRQSLGQGLEFLIYFQGNSAPDKSGLPSDRFSAERTGGSVSTLTIQRTQQEDSAVYLCASSGGGTNYEQYFGPGTRLTVT.

There are a few counts of this clone. The chain has TRBV2 and TRBJ2-5; a weak D match, TRBD2 (5 bases). Germline V gene data show CDR1 as SNHLY and CDR2 as FYNNEI. Trimming pared 4 bases from V and 4 bases from J, leaving 10 bases between. The length of the CDR3 is 13 residues. The CDR3 loop is CASSVDLRETQYF. The DNA for the CDR3 is TGTGCCAGCAGTGTGGACTTGAGAGAGACCCAGTACTTC.

This clone was recorded a few times. The rearrangement joins TRBV25-1 to TRBJ2-7; D perhaps matches TRBD1 (6 bases). Germline values: CDR1 MGHDK, CDR2 SYGVNS. The CDR3 spans 13 residues. V shed 5 bases and J shed 3 bases, with 11 bases lying between them. The CDR3 reads CASSKTGLYEQYF. In DNA, the CDR3 is TGTGCCAGCAGTAAAACAGGGCTCTACGAGCAGTACTTC.

The chain has TRBV28 and TRBJ1-5; 7 positions agree with TRBD1. This CDR3 is 14 amino acids long. Trimming cost V 4 bases and J 6 bases; bases outside gene matches: 6. The V gene's germline CDR1 is MDHEN and CDR2 SYDVKM. CDR3 protein: CASSSAGGGQPQHF. The CDR3 DNA reads TGTGCCAGCAGTTCCGCAGGGGGAGGTCAGCCCCAGCATTTT.

The gene calls are TRBV6-6 and TRBJ2-5; D unclear. V lost 7 bases and J lost 9, with 15 bases in between. Looked up from germline, CDR1 is MNHNY and CDR2 is SVGAGI (reference sequence). This CDR3 is 12 amino acids long. The CDR3 nucleotides are TGTGCCAGCACACCGCAAGGAAGGGCCCAGTACTTC. Residues: CASTPQGRAQYF.

This clone has just a few counts. The chain combines TRBV18 with TRBJ1-1; D gene ambiguous. Trimming cost V 2 bases and J 4 bases, with 17 bases left between them. The CDR3 extends over 16 amino acids. The germline V gene has CDR1 KGHSH and CDR2 LQKENI. CDR3 coding DNA: TGTGCCAGCTCACCAGGGAAGGTTGCGGTTGTCACTGAAGCTTTCTTT. Translation: CASSPGKVAVVTEAFF.

A word on this clone: The identical CDR3 is also encoded by other nucleotide sequences in the sample. This rearrangement joins TRBV28 to TRBJ1-1, with unresolved D. Trimming cost V 6 bases and J 1 base, with 6 bases left between them. The CDR3 contains 12 residues. Germline lookup yields CDR1 MDHEN and CDR2 SYDVKM. The CDR3 nucleotides are TGTGCCAGCAGCTTAAGGAACACTGAAGCTTTCTTT. Translated, it gives CASSLRNTEAFF.

The genes are TRBV9 and TRBJ2-7, with D possibly TRBD2 on 6 matching bases. Germline CDR1 reads SGDLS; CDR2 reads YYNGEE. V lost 4 bases and J lost 7, with 18 bases in between. This CDR3 comprises 14 residues. CDR3 DNA sequence: TGTGCCAGCAGCCGGGGCGGCGGGAAGAGGGAGCAGTACTTC. Amino acids: CASSRGGGKREQYF.

A few counts support this clone. The V call is TRBV9, the J call TRBJ2-7, with 13 bases lining up with TRBD2. The ends lost 2 bases at V and 0 bases at J; junction bases unmatched: 14. The length of the CDR3 is 20 residues. In germline, CDR1 is SGDLS, CDR2 YYNGEE. CDR3 DNA sequence: TGTGCCAGCAGCGTGCGAAAAGGACTAGCGGGAGTGCACGGCTCCTACGAGCAGTACTTC. Translation gives CASSVRKGLAGVHGSYEQYF.

V and J are TRBV18 and TRBJ2-5; TRBD1 is a possible D gene (5 bases). Germline loops: CDR1 KGHSH, CDR2 LQKENI. The V and J ends lost 2 bases and 5 bases respectively, with 15 bases between them. This CDR3 is built from 15 residues. The chain's CDR3 is CASSPLDSLGETQYF. The CDR3 coding sequence is TGTGCCAGCTCACCATTAGACAGCTTGGGGGAGACCCAGTACTTC.

The gene calls are TRBV27 and TRBJ2-1, with 7 nucleotides matching TRBD1. With 5 bases clipped from V and 9 bases from J, the junction kept 4 bases outside the gene matches. Germline CDR1 is MNHEY and CDR2 is SMNVEV (reference sequence). The CDR3 length is 12 residues. Here the CDR3 reads CASSPDRSEQFF. The DNA for the CDR3 is TGTGCCAGCAGTCCGGACAGGAGTGAGCAGTTCTTC.

There are a few counts of this clone. The chain couples TRBV10-3 to TRBJ2-3; tentatively, D is TRBD2 (6 bases). Trimming removed 0 bases at V and 2 bases at J, with 9 bases between. The CDR3 totals 15 residues. The germline V gene has CDR1 ENHRY and CDR2 SYGVKD. The CDR3 here is CAISESDYPTDTQYF. For the CDR3, the DNA is TGTGCCATCAGTGAGTCGGACTACCCCACAGATACGCAGTATTTT.